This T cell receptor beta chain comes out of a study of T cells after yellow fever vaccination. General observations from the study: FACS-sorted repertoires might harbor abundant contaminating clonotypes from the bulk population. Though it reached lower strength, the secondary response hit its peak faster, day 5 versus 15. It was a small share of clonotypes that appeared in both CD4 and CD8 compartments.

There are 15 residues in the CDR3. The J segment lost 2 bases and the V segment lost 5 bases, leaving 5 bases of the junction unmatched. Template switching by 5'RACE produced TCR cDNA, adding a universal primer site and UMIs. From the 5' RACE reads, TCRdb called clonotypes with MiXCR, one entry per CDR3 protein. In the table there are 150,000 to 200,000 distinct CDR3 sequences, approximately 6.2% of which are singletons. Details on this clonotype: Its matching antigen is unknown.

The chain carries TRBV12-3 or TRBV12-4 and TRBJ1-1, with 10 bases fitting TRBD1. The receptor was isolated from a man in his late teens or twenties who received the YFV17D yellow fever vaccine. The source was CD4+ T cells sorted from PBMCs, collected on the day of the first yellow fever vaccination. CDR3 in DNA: TGTGCCAGCAGTCCCGCGACAGGGGGCAACACTGAAGCTTTCTTT. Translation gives CASSPATGGNTEAFF.